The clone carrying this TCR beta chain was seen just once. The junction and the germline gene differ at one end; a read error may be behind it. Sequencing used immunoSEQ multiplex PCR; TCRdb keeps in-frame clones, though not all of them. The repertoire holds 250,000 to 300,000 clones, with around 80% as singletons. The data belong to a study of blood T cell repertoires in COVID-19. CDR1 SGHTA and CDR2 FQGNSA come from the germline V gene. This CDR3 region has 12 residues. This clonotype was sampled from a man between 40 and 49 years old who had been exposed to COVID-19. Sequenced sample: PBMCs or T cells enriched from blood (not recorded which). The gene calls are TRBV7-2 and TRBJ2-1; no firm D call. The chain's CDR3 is CASSFGYSEQFF. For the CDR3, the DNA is TGTGCCAGCAGCTTCGGATACAGTGAGCAGTTCTTC.